The 14 T cell receptor beta chains below come from one sample, sequenced in a study of blood T cell repertoires in COVID-19. Method: immunoSEQ multiplex PCR; TCRdb's copy keeps in-frame clones and lacks some. The data show about 180,000 clones, 86% seen once. Sequenced sample: peripheral blood. These receptors were collected from a woman aged 30 to 39 with active or convalescent COVID-19.

The chain links TRBV19 to TRBJ1-6; D perhaps matches TRBD1 (5 bases). This CDR3 comprises 12 residues. V dropped 7 bases and J dropped 7 bases, with 8 bases sitting between them. Germline-derived CDR1 and CDR2 are LNHDA and SQIVND (reference sequence). DNA for the CDR3: TGTGCCAGTACGAACAGGAATTCACCCCTCCACTTT. Amino acids: CASTNRNSPLHF.

The chain uses TRBV5-6 and TRBJ2-7, with 7 positions matching TRBD1. The V gene's germline CDR1 is SGHDT and CDR2 YYEEEE. The CDR3 extends over 13 amino acids. The V gene end was trimmed by 5 bases and the J gene end by 6 bases; junction bases not matched to a gene: 8. The CDR3 DNA reads TGTGCCAGCAGGGGACAGCCAAGGGCCGAGCAGTACTTC. It yields the protein CASRGQPRAEQYF.

The chain links TRBV11-3 to TRBJ2-5; 10 nucleotides match TRBD1. After removal of 3 bases from V and 3 bases from J, the junction contained 4 bases not matched to a gene. Per germline, CDR1 SGHNT and CDR2 YENEEA. CDR3 size: 15 residues. The CDR3 nucleotides are TGTGCCAGCAGCTTCCTGACAGGGGGCAAAGAGACCCAGTACTTC. Protein: CASSFLTGGKETQYF.

The chain couples TRBV18 to TRBJ1-1, with D possibly matching TRBD1 (5 bases). Trimming cost V 3 bases and J 6 bases, with 14 bases left between them. The germline gives CDR1 KGHSH, CDR2 LQKENI. The length of the CDR3 is 14 residues. The CDR3 spells CASSPDSPDAEAFF. The CDR3 bases are TGTGCCAGCTCACCCGACAGTCCCGACGCTGAAGCTTTCTTT.

The gene calls are TRBV4-1 and TRBJ2-1; maybe TRBD1 (5 bases). V was shortened by 0 bases and J by 7 bases, with 13 bases between the two germline ends. In germline, CDR1 is MGHRA, CDR2 YSYEKL. This CDR3 is built from 15 residues. The CDR3 coding sequence is TGCGCCAGCAGCCAAGATAAGCCAGGGTGGAATGAGCAGTTCTTC. Translated: CASSQDKPGWNEQFF.

The chain recombines TRBV7-6 with TRBJ1-3, with 11 bases fitting TRBD1. The germline V gene has CDR1 SGHVS and CDR2 FNYEAQ. The junction had 18 bases not matched to a gene; V was cut back by 5 bases and J by 0 bases. CDR3 size: 21 residues. CDR3 sequence: CASSPYPGTGGARSSGNTIYF. CDR3 coding DNA: TGTGCCAGCAGCCCCTACCCCGGGACAGGGGGTGCTAGAAGCTCTGGAAACACCATATATTTT.

This sequence joins TRBV3-1 (or the pseudogene TRBV3-2) and TRBJ1-2, with 7 bases matching TRBD1. The CDR3 length is 13 residues. V lost 4 bases, J lost 5 bases, and 4 bases stayed unmatched. Germline V gives CDR1 LGHDT, CDR2 YNNKEL (reference sequence). The CDR3 region has the DNA TGTGCCAGCAGCCCACGGACAGGTTATGGCTACACCTTC. This gives the protein CASSPRTGYGYTF.

CDR3 DNA: TGTGCCAGCAGTTACTCCGGCAGGGGAGGGTCCGAAGCTTTCTTT. This codes for CASSYSGRGGSEAFF. This sequence joins TRBV6-5 and TRBJ1-1, with D perhaps TRBD1 (6 bases). V lost 0 bases to trimming and J lost 8 bases, with 16 bases between them. This CDR3 comprises 15 residues. Germline CDR1 MNHEY, CDR2 SVGAGI.

This clone was found a few times. The chain is built from TRBV28 and TRBJ1-5, with TRBD1 matching 7 bases. Germline CDR1 reads MDHEN; CDR2 reads SYDVKM. CDR3 size: 16 residues. V gave up 5 bases and J gave up 1 base; unmatched junction bases: 8. CDR3 loop: CASSPITGVSNQPQHF. DNA for the CDR3: TGTGCCAGCAGTCCCATAACAGGGGTGAGCAATCAGCCCCAGCATTTT.

The rearrangement links TRBV7-9 to TRBJ2-5, with TRBD2 matching 7 bases. In germline, CDR1 is SEHNR, CDR2 FQNEAQ (reference sequence). CDR3 length: 12 amino acids. J was trimmed by 4 bases and V by 11 bases; bases with no gene match: 7. CDR3: CAGEGGPETQYF. CDR3 bases: TGTGCCGGGGAGGGAGGGCCAGAGACCCAGTACTTC.

The chain has TRBV30 and TRBJ2-7; TRBD1 aligns across 7 bases. CDR3 size: 14 residues. V lost 4 bases to trimming and J lost 1 base; unmatched junction nucleotides: 7. Germline lookup yields CDR1 GTSNPN and CDR2 SVGIG (reference sequence). CDR3 DNA: TGTGCCTGGACGCGACAGGGACCTTCCTACGAGCAGTACTTC. As protein: CAWTRQGPSYEQYF.

The chain couples TRBV10-2 to TRBJ2-7; unclear D gene. Per germline, CDR1 WSHSY and CDR2 SAAADI. This CDR3 contains 12 residues. The V and J ends lost 2 bases and 2 bases respectively, with 4 bases between them. CDR3 nucleotides: TGCGCCAGCAGTGAGGAGCCCTACGAGCAGTACTTC. This codes for CASSEEPYEQYF.

V is TRBV7-6 and J is TRBJ2-3, with 8 bases identical to TRBD1. The junction had 4 bases not matched to a gene; V was cut back by 4 bases and J by 1 base. Germline V lookup: CDR1 SGHVS, CDR2 FNYEAQ. The CDR3 sequence is 15 residues long. The CDR3 spells CASSSTGVRTDTQYF. The DNA for the CDR3 is TGTGCCAGCAGCTCGACAGGGGTGCGCACAGATACGCAGTATTTT.

This clone was seen a single time. This sequence joins TRBV11-3 and TRBJ2-5, with a weak D call TRBD1 (6 bases). V lost 0 bases to trimming and J lost 1 base, with 9 bases between them. CDR1 and CDR2 from the germline V gene are SGHNT and YENEEA. This CDR3 comprises 15 residues. CDR3 sequence (DNA): TGTGCCAGCAGCTTAGAAGGACAGACCCAAGAGACCCAGTACTTC. The encoded protein is CASSLEGQTQETQYF.